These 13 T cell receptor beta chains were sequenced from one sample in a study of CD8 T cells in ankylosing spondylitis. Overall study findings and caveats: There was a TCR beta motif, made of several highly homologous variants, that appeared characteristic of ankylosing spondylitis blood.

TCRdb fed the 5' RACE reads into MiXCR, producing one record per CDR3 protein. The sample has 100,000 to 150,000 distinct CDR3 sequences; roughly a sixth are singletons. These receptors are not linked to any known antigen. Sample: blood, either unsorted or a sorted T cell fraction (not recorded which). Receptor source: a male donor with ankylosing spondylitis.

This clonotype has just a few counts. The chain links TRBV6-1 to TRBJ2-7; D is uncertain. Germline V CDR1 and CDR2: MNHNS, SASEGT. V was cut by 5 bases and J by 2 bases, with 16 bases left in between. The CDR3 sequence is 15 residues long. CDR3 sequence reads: CASSPERYSTYEQYF. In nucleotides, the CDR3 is TGTGCCAGCAGTCCAGAGAGGTACAGCACCTACGAGCAGTACTTC.

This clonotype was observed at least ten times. CDR3: CTLGDFGTYNEQFF. CDR3 coding DNA: TGCACGTTGGGGGACTTCGGAACATACAATGAGCAGTTCTTC. The chain links TRBV29-1 to TRBJ2-1; weak D call: TRBD2 (6 bases). Germline V CDR1 and CDR2: SQVTM, ANQGSEA. CDR3 length: 14 residues.

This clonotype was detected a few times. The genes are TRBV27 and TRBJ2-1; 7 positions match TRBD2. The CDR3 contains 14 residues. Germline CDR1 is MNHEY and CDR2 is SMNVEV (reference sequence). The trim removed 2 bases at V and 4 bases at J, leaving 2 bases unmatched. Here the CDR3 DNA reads TGTGCCAGCAGTTTACTAGCGGAGTACAATGAGCAGTTCTTC. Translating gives CASSLLAEYNEQFF.

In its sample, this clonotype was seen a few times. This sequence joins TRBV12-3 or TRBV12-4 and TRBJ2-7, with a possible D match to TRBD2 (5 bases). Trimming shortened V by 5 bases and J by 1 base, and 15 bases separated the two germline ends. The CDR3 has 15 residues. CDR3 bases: TGTGCCAGCAGTCCACAGAGCGGACCGTCCTACGAGCAGTACTTC. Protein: CASSPQSGPSYEQYF.

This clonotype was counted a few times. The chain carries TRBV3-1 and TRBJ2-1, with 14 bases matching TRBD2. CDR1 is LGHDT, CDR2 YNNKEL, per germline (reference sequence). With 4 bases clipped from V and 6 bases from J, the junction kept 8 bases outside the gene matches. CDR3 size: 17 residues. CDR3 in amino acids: CASSPIRTSGGRNEQFF. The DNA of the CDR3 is TGTGCCAGCAGCCCAATCAGGACTAGCGGGGGGCGCAATGAGCAGTTCTTC.

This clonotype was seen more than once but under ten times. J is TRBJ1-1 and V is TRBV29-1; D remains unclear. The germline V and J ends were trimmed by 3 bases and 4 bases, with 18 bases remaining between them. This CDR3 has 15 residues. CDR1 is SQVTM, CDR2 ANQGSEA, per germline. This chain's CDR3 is CSVERQRSRTTEAFF. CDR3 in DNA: TGCAGCGTTGAGCGGCAGCGTTCTCGTACCACTGAAGCTTTCTTT.

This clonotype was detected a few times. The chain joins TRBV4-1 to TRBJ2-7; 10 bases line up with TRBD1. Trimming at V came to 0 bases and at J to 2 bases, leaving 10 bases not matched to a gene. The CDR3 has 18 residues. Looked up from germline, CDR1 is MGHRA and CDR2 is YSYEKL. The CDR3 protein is CASSQDRWGQGIPYEQYF. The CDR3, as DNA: TGCGCCAGCAGCCAAGATCGGTGGGGACAGGGGATACCCTACGAGCAGTACTTC.

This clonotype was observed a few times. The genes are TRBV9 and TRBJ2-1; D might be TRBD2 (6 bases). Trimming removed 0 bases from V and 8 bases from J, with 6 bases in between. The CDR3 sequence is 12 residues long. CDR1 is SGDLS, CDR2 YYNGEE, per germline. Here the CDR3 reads CASSVGGDEQFF. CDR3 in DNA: TGTGCCAGCAGCGTAGGGGGGGATGAGCAGTTCTTC.

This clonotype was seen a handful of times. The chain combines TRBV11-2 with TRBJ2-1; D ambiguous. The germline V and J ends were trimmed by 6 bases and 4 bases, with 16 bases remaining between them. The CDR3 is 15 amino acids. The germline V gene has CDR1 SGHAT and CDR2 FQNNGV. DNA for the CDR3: TGTGCCAGCAGTCATTCGGGTGACTCGTACAATGAGCAGTTCTTC. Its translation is CASSHSGDSYNEQFF.

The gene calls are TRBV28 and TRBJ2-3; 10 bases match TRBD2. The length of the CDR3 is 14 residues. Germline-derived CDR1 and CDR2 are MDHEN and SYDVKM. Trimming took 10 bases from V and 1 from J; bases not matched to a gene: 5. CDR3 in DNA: TGTGCCATCATCGGACTAGCGGGCACAGATACGCAGTATTTT. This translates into CAIIGLAGTDTQYF.

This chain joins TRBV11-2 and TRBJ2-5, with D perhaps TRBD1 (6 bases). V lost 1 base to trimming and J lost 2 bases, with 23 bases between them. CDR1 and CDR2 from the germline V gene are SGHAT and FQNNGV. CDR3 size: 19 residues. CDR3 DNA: TGTGCCAGCAGCTTAGTGTCACATGGGACAAAGAAGCTACAAGAGACCCAGTACTTC. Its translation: CASSLVSHGTKKLQETQYF.

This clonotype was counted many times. CDR3 amino acids: CASSQEGQVVAGTQYF. The CDR3, as DNA: TGTGCCAGCAGCCAAGAAGGACAGGTGGTAGCGGGGACCCAGTACTTC. The chain links TRBV4-2 to TRBJ2-5; the D call may be TRBD1 or TRBD2 (7 bases each). The V and J ends lost 0 bases and 7 bases respectively, with 18 bases between them. CDR1 LGHNA and CDR2 YNFKEQ come from the germline V gene. The CDR3 length is 16 residues.

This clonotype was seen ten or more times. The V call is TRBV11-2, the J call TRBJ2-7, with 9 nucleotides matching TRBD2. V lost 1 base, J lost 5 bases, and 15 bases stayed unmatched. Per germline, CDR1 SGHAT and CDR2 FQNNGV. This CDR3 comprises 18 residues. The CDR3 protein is CASSLVPFLVAGADEQYF. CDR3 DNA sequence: TGTGCCAGCAGCTTAGTCCCATTTTTGGTAGCGGGAGCTGACGAGCAGTACTTC.